The subject of this entry is one T cell receptor (beta chain). This sample stems from a study of blood T cell repertoires in COVID-19. In the authors' workflow: Reference gene primer amplification in the assay estimated nucleated cell counts. Produced via immunoSEQ multiplex PCR; TCRdb's table is partial and in-frame only. V, J and clone size are taken as reported in that table, and D and trimming were inferred from the DNA itself. The data show approximately 200,000 clones, 80% to 90% seen once. Participant age was roughly 18 to 100 years, and participants resided in around 24 US areas. Germline CDR1 reads MNHEY; CDR2 reads SVGAGI. This CDR3 spans 14 amino acids. J was trimmed by 7 bases and V by 6 bases; bases with no gene match: 8.

Sample: PBMCs or T cells enriched from blood (not recorded which). The chain employs TRBV6-5 and TRBJ1-4; 7 nucleotides match TRBD1. The receptor was derived from a woman in her late teens or twenties in a cohort exposed to, infected with or recovered from COVID-19 (not recorded which). The CDR3 nucleotides read TGTGCCAGCAGGAACTCAGGGGGGCCTGAAAAACTGTTTTTT. Amino acids: CASRNSGGPEKLFF.